Following are 14 T cell receptor beta chains from one sample sequenced in a study of T cell responses to AZD1222 COVID-19 vaccine. The repertoire was sequenced with immunoSEQ multiplex PCR; TCRdb's copy has only in-frame clones and lacks some. Of about 170,000 clones listed, around 91% are singletons. The material was peripheral blood, obtained on day 0 of AZD1222 vaccination. The receptors were sampled from an adult in good health.

V is TRBV4-1 and J is TRBJ1-5; unclear D gene. CDR3 length equals 15 residues. Germline loops: CDR1 MGHRA, CDR2 YSYEKL. V gave up 3 bases and J gave up 0 bases, with 9 bases separating them. The CDR3: CASSHGIYSNQPQHF. Written as DNA, the CDR3 is TGCGCCAGCAGCCACGGGATCTATAGCAATCAGCCCCAGCATTTT.

The chain couples TRBV7-9 to TRBJ2-1, with no clear D. Trimming cost V 9 bases and J 6 bases, with 15 bases left between them. CDR1 is SEHNR, CDR2 FQNEAQ, per germline (reference sequence). There are 13 residues in the CDR3. CDR3 coding DNA: TGTGCCAGTTTTGCAATTGGGCGCAATGAGCAGTTCTTC. This codes for CASFAIGRNEQFF.

The chain links TRBV5-1 to TRBJ2-5; no clear D. V was cut by 0 bases and J by 2 bases, with 8 bases left in between. This CDR3 comprises 14 residues. The germline gives CDR1 SGHRS, CDR2 YFSETQ. The CDR3 is CASSLATSQETQYF. CDR3 in DNA: TGCGCCAGCAGCTTGGCTACATCTCAAGAGACCCAGTACTTC.

This rearrangement joins TRBV5-1 to TRBJ2-2; 9 nucleotides line up with TRBD1. Germline V CDR1 and CDR2: SGHRS, YFSETQ. V shed 1 base and J 7 bases; nucleotides not matched to a gene: 8. The CDR3 sequence is 16 residues long. CDR3 protein: CASSLLLGQGIGELFF. As DNA, the CDR3 is TGCGCCAGCAGCTTGCTCCTCGGACAGGGGATCGGGGAGCTGTTTTTT.

This sequence joins TRBV19 and TRBJ1-6; D is uncertain. The CDR3 consists of 14 residues. CDR1 is LNHDA, CDR2 SQIVND, per germline (reference sequence). Trimming shortened V by 1 base and J by 8 bases, and 9 bases separated the two germline ends. The chain's CDR3 is CASSIVGSDSPLHF. CDR3 DNA: TGTGCCAGTAGTATAGTGGGGAGTGATTCACCCCTCCACTTT.

This chain uses TRBV7-3 with TRBJ2-6; TRBD1 matches at 7 bases. The CDR3 is 17 amino acids. The germline gives CDR1 SGHTA, CDR2 FQGTGA. J lost 1 base, V lost 4 bases, and 7 bases had no gene match. The CDR3 protein is CASSSSLTGSGANVLTF. The CDR3 nucleotides are TGTGCCAGCAGCTCGTCATTGACAGGGTCTGGGGCCAACGTCCTGACTTTC.

The genes are TRBV19 and TRBJ1-1, with D tentatively TRBD1 (5 bases). Trimming shortened V by 10 bases and J by 10 bases, and 16 bases separated the two germline ends. The CDR3 is 11 residues long. Germline loops: CDR1 LNHDA, CDR2 SQIVND (reference sequence). Here the CDR3 DNA reads TGTGCCATCCCGACAGAACGATCAGCTTTCTTT. Encoded protein: CAIPTERSAFF.

The rearrangement links TRBV6-5 to TRBJ1-1; D not certain. Germline V gives CDR1 MNHEY, CDR2 SVGAGI. This CDR3 comprises 15 residues. The germline V and J ends were trimmed by 0 bases and 5 bases, with 13 bases remaining between them. The CDR3 reads CASSYSRWERTEAFF. The CDR3, as DNA: TGTGCCAGCAGTTACTCGAGGTGGGAGCGGACTGAAGCTTTCTTT.

This chain joins TRBV6-5 and TRBJ2-3; D ambiguous. V lost 6 bases and J 4 bases, leaving 11 bases between the germline ends. CDR1 is MNHEY and CDR2 is SVGAGI in the germline V gene. This CDR3 is 13 amino acids long. CDR3 sequence (DNA): TGTGCCAGCAGCAGACAAGTATCAGATACGCAGTATTTT. Its translation: CASSRQVSDTQYF.

CDR3 DNA: TGTGCCAGCAGCCCTTACAATGAGCAGTTCTTC. This codes for CASSPYNEQFF. V usage is TRBV6-2 or TRBV6-3 and J usage is TRBJ2-1; D is undetermined. The CDR3 length is 11 residues. With 6 bases removed from V and 4 bases from J, the gap between germline ends came to 4 bases. Looked up from germline, CDR1 is MNHEY and CDR2 is SVGEGT.

This chain connects TRBV3-1 (or the pseudogene TRBV3-2) to TRBJ2-1; a possible D gene is TRBD1 (5 bases). The V gene's germline CDR1 is LGHDT and CDR2 YNNKEL (reference sequence). V lost 1 base and J lost 9, with 22 bases in between. CDR3 length: 17 residues. CDR3: CASSQVGSGWSASEQFF. CDR3 in DNA: TGTGCCAGCAGCCAAGTCGGGTCAGGGTGGAGCGCGAGTGAGCAGTTCTTC.

The chain has TRBV7-2 and TRBJ1-3; unclear D gene. Looked up from germline, CDR1 is SGHTA and CDR2 is FQGNSA. Trimming left V 6 bases short and J 7 bases short, with 7 bases between. The CDR3 is 11 amino acids. This chain's CDR3 is CASRNWNTIYF. The CDR3 region has the DNA TGTGCCAGCAGGAATTGGAACACCATATATTTT.

This clone has just one count. V gene TRBV29-1 combines with J gene TRBJ2-3; D is undetermined. This CDR3 is 11 amino acids long. The V end was cut by 8 bases, the J end by 7 bases, with 13 bases between. Germline CDR1 SQVTM, CDR2 ANQGSEA. The CDR3 reads CSYFIMNTQYF. CDR3 DNA sequence: TGCAGCTACTTCATTATGAATACGCAGTATTTT.

This chain uses TRBV19 with TRBJ1-2; D remains unclear. The V and J ends lost 4 bases and 0 bases respectively, with 15 bases between them. The germline CDR1 and CDR2 sequences are LNHDA and SQIVND (reference sequence). This CDR3 is 16 amino acids long. Written as DNA, the CDR3 is TGTGCCAGTAGTAGAGAGGGCCTGCCTACTAACTATGGCTACACCTTC. Its protein product is CASSREGLPTNYGYTF.